The T cell receptor (beta chain) described here comes from a study of T cell repertoires in cytomegalovirus infection. Study at large: Public TCR beta signature analysis indicated the presence of both CMV infection and matching HLA type. General study results and limits: Carriers of CMV plus the relevant HLA were identified by cumulative public TCR beta family frequency. Predominance within the ex vivo response was attributable to HLA-C-restricted CMV-specific TCR beta clonotypes.

This clonotype was seen ten or more times. Its antigen remains unknown. Germline CDR1 is SNHLY and CDR2 is FYNNEI. The V end was cut by 8 bases, the J end by 4 bases, with 11 bases between. The CDR3 covers 12 residues. TCRdb redid the calling of the reads with MiXCR, one entry per CDR3 protein. Of under 250,000 distinct CDR3 sequences detected, around 6.2% appear once; the ten largest clones hold roughly 6.5%. Sequenced input: PBMCs. V is TRBV2 and J is TRBJ1-2, with D possibly TRBD1 on 5 matching bases. The sequence derives from a human donor in good health (CMV status not recorded). Some clones in this sample may be carry-over from other donors' samples. CDR3 protein: CASRDRRYGYTF. The CDR3 region has the DNA TGTGCCAGCCGGGACCGACGCTATGGCTACACCTTC.